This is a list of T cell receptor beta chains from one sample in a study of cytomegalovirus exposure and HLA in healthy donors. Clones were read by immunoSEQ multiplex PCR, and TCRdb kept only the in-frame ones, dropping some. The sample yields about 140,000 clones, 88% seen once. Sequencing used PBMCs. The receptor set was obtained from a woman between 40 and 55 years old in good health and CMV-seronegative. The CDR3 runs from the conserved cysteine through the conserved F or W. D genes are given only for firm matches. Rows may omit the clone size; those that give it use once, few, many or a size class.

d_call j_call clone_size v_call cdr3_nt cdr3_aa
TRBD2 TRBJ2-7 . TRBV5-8 TGTGCCAGCAGCGCCCGGACTAGCGGGATCTACGAGCAGTACTTC CASSARTSGIYEQYF
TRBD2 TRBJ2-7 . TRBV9 TGTGCCAGCAGCGTCACTAGCGGGACCGTCTACGAGCAGTACTTC CASSVTSGTVYEQYF
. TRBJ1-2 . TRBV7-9 TGTGCCGGCAGCCTAGGGACTGTTAACTATGGCTACACCTTC CAGSLGTVNYGYTF
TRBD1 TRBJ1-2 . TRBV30 TGTGCCTGGAGTATACCCCGGACAGGGTATGGCTACACCTTC CAWSIPRTGYGYTF
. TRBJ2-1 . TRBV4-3 TGCGCCAGCAGCTCACTAGCCAGCACCTACAATGAGCAGTTCTTC CASSSLASTYNEQFF
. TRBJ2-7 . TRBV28 TGTGCCAGCAGTTTGTCGGGGGGCACCTACGAGCAGTACTTC CASSLSGGTYEQYF
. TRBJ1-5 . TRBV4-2 TGTGCCAGCAGCCACGGGGGGAGAGGGTATGATCAGCCCCAGCATTTT CASSHGGRGYDQPQHF
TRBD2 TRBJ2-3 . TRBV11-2 TGTGCCAGCAGCCCGGGACTAGCTGGAGATACGCAGTATTTT CASSPGLAGDTQYF
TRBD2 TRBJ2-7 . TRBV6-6 TGTGCCAGCAGTTCGACTAGCGGGAGGGATCTCCACGAGCAGTACTTC CASSSTSGRDLHEQYF
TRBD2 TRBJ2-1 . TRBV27 TGTGCCAGCAGTTCCCCGGGACTAGCGGGAGTCAATGAGCAGTTCTTC CASSSPGLAGVNEQFF
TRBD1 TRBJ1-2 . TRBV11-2 TGTGCCAGCGGGGACAGGGGGAGCGGGTATGGCTACACCTTC CASGDRGSGYGYTF
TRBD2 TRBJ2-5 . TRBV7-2 TGTGCCAGCAGCTTAAGACTAGCGGGAGGAGGGGAGGACTTC CASSLRLAGGGEDF
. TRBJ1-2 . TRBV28 TGTGCCAGCAGTTTACCGGGACATCCACCATATGGCTACACCTTC CASSLPGHPPYGYTF
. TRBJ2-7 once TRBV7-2 TGTGCCAGCAGCTTAAAAGAGGGTCCCTACGAGCAGTACTTC CASSLKEGPYEQYF
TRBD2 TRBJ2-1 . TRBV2 TGTGCCAGCAGTGAAGCTAGCGGGATCGGAAATGAGCAGTTCTTC CASSEASGIGNEQFF
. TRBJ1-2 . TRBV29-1 TGCAGCGTTGACAGGCTGAACTATGGCTACACCTTC CSVDRLNYGYTF
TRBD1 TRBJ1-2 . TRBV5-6 TGTGCCAGCAGCTTAGTTGACAGGGAGGATGGCTACACCTTC CASSLVDREDGYTF
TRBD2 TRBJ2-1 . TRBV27 TGTGCCAGCAGTTTTGGTTCGAGCGGGAGATCCTACAATGAGCAGTTCTTC CASSFGSSGRSYNEQFF
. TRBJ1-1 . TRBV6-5 TGTGCCAGCAGCTCAGAAACTGAAGCTTTCTTT CASSSETEAFF
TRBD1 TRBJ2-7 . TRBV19 TGTGCCAGTAGTCTGACAGGGGCCCTGTCCCACGAGCAGTACTTC CASSLTGALSHEQYF
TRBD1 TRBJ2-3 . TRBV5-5 TGTGCCAGCAGCTCGGACAGGGGAGTGGCACCCGATACGCAGTATTTT CASSSDRGVAPDTQYF
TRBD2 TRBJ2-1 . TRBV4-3 TGCGCCAGCAGCCCTCGGGAGGGCACCTACAATGAGCAGTTCTTC CASSPREGTYNEQFF
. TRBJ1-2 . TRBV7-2 TGTGCCAGCAGCCGTTGGGACAATAACTATGGCTACACCTTC CASSRWDNNYGYTF
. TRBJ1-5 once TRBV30 TGTGCCTGGAATTCTGCGGGGGTTGGACAGCCCCAGCATTTT CAWNSAGVGQPQHF
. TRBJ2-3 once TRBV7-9 TGTGCCAGCAGCTCTAGCGGCACAGATACGCAGTATTTT CASSSSGTDTQYF
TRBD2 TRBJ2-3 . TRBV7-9 TGTGCCAGCAGCTTAGGATGGACTAGCGGGAGGATAAGCACAGATACGCAGTATTTT CASSLGWTSGRISTDTQYF
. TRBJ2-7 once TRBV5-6 TGTGCCAGCAGCTTGGCAGGCTTGCACGAGCAGTACTTC CASSLAGLHEQYF
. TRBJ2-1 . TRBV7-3 TGTGCCAGCAGCTTGTCTAGTTACAATGAGCAGTTCTTC CASSLSSYNEQFF
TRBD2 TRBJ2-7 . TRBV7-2 TGTGCCAGCAGCTTAGTACCGGGAGGGTCCGAGCAGTACTTC CASSLVPGGSEQYF